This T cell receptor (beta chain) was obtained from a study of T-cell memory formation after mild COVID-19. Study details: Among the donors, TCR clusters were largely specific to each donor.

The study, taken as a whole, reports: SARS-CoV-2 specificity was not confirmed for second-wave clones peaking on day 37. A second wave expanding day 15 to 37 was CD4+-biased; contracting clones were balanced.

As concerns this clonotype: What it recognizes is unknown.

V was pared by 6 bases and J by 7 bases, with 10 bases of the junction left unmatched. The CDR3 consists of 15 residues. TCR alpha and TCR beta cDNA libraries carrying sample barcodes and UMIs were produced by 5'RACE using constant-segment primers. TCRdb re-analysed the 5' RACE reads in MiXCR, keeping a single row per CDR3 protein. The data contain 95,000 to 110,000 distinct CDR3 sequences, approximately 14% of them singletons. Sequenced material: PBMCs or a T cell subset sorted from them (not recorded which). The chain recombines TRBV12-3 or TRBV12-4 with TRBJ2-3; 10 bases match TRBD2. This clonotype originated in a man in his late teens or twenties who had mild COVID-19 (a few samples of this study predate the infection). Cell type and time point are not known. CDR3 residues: CASRPGLAPWNTQYF. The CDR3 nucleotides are TGTGCCAGCAGACCGGGACTAGCGCCGTGGAATACGCAGTATTTT.